This record looks at one TCR beta chain sequence and its context. The treatment is: 19 received Ad26.COV2.S at low or high dose, single or two shots; several received placebo; per-sample allocation not given. Sampling was done on day 63 after the first vaccine or placebo injection. The record originates from a study of Ad26.COV2.S vaccination and SARS-CoV-2 variants. Looking at the study overall: Donor was assigned to the Ad26.COV2.S arm of trial COV1001. The authors gave Ad26.COV2.S intramuscularly, either once or twice 56 days apart.

Repertoires were generated with immunoSEQ multiplex PCR, while TCRdb's copy carries only in-frame clones and drops some. In the table there are around 300,000 clones, 75% to 90% of which are singletons. Germline V lookup: CDR1 SGHDT, CDR2 YYEEEE. V was pared by 2 bases and J by 8 bases, with 11 bases between. CDR3 length: 13 amino acids. The receptor was derived from a person between 18 and 59 years old who received the Ad26.COV2.S COVID-19 vaccine or a placebo. Specimen: peripheral blood, collected in a trial of Ad26.COV2.S vaccine versus placebo. The chain has TRBV5-6 and TRBJ2-1; D is unresolved. CDR3 nucleotides: TGTGCCAGCAGCTTAGACCTATCCGATGAGCAGTTCTTC. This codes for CASSLDLSDEQFF.